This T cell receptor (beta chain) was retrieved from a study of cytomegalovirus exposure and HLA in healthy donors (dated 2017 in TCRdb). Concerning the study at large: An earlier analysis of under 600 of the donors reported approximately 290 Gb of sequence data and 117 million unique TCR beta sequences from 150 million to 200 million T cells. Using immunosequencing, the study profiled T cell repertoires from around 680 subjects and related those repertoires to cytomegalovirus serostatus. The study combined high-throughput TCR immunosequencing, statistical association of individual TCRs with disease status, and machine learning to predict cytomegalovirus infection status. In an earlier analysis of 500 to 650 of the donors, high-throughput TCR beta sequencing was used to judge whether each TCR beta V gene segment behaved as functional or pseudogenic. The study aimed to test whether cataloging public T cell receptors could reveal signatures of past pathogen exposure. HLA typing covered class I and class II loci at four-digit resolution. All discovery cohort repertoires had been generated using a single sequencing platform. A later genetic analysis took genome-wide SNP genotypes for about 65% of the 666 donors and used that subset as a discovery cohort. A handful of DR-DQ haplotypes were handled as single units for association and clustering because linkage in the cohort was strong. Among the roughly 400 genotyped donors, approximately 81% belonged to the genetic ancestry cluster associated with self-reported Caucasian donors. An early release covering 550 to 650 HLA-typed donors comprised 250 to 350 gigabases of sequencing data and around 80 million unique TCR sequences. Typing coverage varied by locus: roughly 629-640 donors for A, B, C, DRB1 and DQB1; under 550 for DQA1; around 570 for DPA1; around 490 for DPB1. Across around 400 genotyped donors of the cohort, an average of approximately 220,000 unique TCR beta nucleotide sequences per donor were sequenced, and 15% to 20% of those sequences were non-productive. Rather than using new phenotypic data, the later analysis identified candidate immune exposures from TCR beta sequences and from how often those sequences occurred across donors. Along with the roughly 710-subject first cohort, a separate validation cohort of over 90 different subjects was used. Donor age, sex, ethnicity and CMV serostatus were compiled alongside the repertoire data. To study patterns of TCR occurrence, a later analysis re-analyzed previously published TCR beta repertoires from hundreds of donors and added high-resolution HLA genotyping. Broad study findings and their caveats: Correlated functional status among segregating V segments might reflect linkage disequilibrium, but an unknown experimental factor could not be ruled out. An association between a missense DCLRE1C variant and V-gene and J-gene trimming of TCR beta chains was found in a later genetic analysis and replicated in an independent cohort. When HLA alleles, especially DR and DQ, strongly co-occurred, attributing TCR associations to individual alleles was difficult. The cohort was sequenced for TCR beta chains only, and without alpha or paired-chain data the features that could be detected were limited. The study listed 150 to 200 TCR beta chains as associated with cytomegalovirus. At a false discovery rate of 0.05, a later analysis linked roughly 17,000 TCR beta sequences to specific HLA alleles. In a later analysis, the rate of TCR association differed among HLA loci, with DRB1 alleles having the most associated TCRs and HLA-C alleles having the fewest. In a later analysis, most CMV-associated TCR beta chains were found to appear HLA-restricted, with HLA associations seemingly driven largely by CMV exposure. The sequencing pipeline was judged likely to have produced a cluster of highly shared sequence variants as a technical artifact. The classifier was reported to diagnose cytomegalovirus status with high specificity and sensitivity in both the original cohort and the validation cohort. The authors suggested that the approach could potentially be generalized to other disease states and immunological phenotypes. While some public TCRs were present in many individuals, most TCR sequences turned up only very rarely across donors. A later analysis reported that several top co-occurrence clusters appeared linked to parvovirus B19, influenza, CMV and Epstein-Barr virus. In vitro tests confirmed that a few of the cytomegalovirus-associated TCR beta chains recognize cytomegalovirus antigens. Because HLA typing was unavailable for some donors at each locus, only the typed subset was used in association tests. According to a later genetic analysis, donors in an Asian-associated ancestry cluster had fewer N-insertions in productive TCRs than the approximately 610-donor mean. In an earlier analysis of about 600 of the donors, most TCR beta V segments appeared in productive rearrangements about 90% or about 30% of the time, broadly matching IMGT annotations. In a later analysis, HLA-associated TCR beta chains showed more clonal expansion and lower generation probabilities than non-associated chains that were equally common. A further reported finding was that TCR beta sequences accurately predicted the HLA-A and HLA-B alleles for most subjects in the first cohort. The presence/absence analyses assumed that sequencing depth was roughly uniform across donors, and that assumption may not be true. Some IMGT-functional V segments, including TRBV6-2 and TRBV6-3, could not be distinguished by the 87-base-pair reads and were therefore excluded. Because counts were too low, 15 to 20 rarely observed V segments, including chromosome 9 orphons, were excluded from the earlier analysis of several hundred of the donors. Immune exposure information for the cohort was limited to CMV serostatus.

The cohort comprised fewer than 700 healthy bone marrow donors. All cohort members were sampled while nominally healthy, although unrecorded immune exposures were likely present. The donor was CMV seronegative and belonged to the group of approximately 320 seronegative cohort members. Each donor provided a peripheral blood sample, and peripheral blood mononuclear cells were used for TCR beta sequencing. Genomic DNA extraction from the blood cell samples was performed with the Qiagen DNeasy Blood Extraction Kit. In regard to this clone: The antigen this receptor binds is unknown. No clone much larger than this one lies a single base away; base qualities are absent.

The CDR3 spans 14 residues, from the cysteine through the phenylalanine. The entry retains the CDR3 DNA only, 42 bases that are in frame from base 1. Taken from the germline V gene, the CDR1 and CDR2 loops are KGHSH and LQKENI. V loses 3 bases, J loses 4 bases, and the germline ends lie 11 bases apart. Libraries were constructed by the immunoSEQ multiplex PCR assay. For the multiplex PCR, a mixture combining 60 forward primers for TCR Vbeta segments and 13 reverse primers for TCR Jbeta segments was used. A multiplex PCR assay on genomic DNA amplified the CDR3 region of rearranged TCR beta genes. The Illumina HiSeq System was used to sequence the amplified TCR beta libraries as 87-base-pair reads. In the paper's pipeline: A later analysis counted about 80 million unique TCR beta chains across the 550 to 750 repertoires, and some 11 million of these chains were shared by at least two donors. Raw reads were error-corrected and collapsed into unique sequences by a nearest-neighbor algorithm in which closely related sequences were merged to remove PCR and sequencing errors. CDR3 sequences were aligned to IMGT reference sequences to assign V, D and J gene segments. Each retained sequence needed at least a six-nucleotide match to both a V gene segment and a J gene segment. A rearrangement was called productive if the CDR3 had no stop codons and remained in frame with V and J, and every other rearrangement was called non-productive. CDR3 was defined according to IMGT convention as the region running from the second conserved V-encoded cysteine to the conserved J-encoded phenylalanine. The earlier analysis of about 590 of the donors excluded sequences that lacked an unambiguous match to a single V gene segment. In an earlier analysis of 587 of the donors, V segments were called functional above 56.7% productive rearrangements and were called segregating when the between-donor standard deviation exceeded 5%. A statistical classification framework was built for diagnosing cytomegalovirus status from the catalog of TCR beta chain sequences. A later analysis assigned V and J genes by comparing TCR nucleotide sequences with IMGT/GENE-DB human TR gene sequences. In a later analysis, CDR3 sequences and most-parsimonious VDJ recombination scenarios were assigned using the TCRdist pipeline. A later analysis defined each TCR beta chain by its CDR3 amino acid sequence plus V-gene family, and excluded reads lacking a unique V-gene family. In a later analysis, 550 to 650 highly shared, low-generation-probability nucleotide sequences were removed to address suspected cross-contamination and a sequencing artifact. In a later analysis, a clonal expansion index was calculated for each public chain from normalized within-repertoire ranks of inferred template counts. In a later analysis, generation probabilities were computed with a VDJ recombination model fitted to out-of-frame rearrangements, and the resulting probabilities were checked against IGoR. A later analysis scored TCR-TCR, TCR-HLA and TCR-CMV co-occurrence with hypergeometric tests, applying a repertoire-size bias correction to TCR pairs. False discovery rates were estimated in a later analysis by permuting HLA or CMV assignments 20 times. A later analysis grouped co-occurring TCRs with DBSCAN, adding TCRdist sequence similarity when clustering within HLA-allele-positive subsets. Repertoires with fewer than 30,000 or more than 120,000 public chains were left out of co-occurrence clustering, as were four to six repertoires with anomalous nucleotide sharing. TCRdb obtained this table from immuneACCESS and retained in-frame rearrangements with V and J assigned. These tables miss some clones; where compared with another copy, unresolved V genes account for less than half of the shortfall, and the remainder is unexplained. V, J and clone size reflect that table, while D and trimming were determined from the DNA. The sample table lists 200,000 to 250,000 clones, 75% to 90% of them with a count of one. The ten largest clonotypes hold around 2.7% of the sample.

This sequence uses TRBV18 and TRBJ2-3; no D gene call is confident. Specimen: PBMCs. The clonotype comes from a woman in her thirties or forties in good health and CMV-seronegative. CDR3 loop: CASSPSPEPDTQYF. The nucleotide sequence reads TGTGCCAGCTCACCTAGTCCCGAACCAGATACGCAGTATTTT. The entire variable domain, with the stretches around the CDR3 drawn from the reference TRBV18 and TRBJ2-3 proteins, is NAGVMQNPRHLVRRRGQEARLRCSPMKGHSHVYWYRQLPEEGLKFMVYLQKENIIDESGMPKERFSAEFPKEGPSILRIQQVVRGDSAAYFCASSPSPEPDTQYFGPGTRLTVL.